This T cell receptor beta chain was observed in a study of shared T cell receptors in the human thymus. This clone occurred once. The CDR3 has 17 amino acids. CDR1 LGHNT and CDR2 FRNRAP come from the germline V gene. The V gene end was trimmed by 6 bases and the J gene end by 0 bases; junction bases not matched to a gene: 11. Here immunoSEQ multiplex PCR was the method, and the copy in TCRdb shows in-frame clones only, minus some. Of under 850,000 clones in the sample, 88% were seen once. These same data were also listed under a study on human thymus T cells. This second study says: During corrective heart surgery, resections were taken, and the thymus tissue came from them. Both thymic and peripheral blood repertoires showed apparently biased V and J usage. As related research reported, thymic repertoires overlapped highly among unrelated individuals.

The genes are TRBV12-5 and TRBJ2-3, with 8 nucleotides matching TRBD2. The receptor's source is a boy less than two years old with a congenital heart defect. Sequenced input: thymocytes. CDR3 bases: TGTGCTAGTGGCCGCCCAACTAGCGGCGCTAGCACAGATACGCAGTATTTT. This gives the protein CASGRPTSGASTDTQYF.